The clone carrying this TCR beta chain was seen a few times. Its antigen is unknown. The data are from a study of CD8+ T cells in alopecia areata. Study-wide context: The protocol delivered tofacitinib for 6 to 18 months, then withdrew it for 6 months.

This CDR3 is 12 amino acids long. Trimming took 8 bases from V and 3 from J, leaving 13 bases between them. Germline V CDR1 and CDR2: SQVTM, ANQGSEA. Alopecia areata patients provided lesional scalp punch biopsies and peripheral blood. Extracted RNA was reverse transcribed into cDNA, the sequencing template. Method: immunoSEQ multiplex PCR; TCRdb's copy keeps in-frame clones and lacks some. The profile shows about 120,000 clones, about two fifths of them singletons. Notes on the study in general: Across lesional scalp, and particularly alopecia totalis/universalis, clonality surpassed that of normal scalp. Researchers reported that TCR sharing among patients proved less clear than in mice, possibly HLA-linked.

The sequencing sample was made of CD4+ T cells sorted from blood. The chain carries TRBV29-1 and TRBJ1-1, with TRBD1 as a possible D gene (5 bases). The source of this sequence is a human donor with alopecia areata. DNA of the CDR3: TGCAGCTCCCACAGGACGGACACTGAAGCTTTCTTT. Translated, it gives CSSHRTDTEAFF.